These 27 T cell receptor beta chains originate from one sample sequenced in a study of T cells expressing NK-cell markers. TCRdb reprocessed the 5' RACE reads and stores each CDR3 protein as one record, lacking DNA. Its table records over 150,000 distinct CDR3 sequences. The specimen sequenced was blood T cells: a sorted CD56 or NKG2C T cell subset, CD4+ or CD8+ T cells, or bulk PBMC T cells (not recorded which). Receptor source: a woman in her forties or fifties in good health.

The chain couples TRBV11-3 to TRBJ2-1. The CDR3 consists of 12 residues. Germline values: CDR1 SGHNT, CDR2 YENEEA. CDR3 protein: CASSSDRLSRFF. The entire variable domain, with the rest obtained from reference TRBV11-3 and TRBJ2-1, is as follows: EAGVVQSPRYKIIEKKQPVAFWCNPISGHNTLYWYLQNLGQGPELLIRYENEEAVDDSQLPKDRFSAERLKGVDSTLKIQPAELGDSAVYLCASSSDRLSRFFGPGTRLTVL.

The chain carries TRBV12-3 or TRBV12-4 and TRBJ2-1; the D call from TCRdb, TRBD1, cannot be confirmed without DNA. This CDR3 is built from 14 residues. The CDR3 protein is CASMGTDLYNEQFF.

V and J are TRBV29-1 and TRBJ1-1. This CDR3 comprises 12 residues. The V gene's germline CDR1 is SQVTM and CDR2 ANQGSEA. CDR3 sequence: CSALGVNTEAFF. The full variable domain, completed using reference TRBV29-1 and TRBJ1-1, is SAVISQKPSRDICQRGTSLTIQCQVDSQVTMMFWYRQQPGQSLTLIATANQGSEATYESGFVIDKFPISRPNLTFSTLTVSNMSPEDSSIYLCSALGVNTEAFFGQGTRLTVV.

This sequence joins TRBV7-8 and TRBJ1-2; the TCRdb call, TRBD1, lacks DNA for checking. Germline CDR1 and CDR2: SGHVS and FQNEAQ. CDR3 length: 15 residues. The CDR3 sequence is CASSLVDSHAYGYTF.

The J gene is TRBJ1-2, the V gene TRBV24-1. Germline V gene data show CDR1 as KGHDR and CDR2 as SFDVKD. CDR3 length: 14 amino acids. CDR3 sequence: CATSAGPFNYGYTF.

This chain connects TRBV11-2 to TRBJ2-3; TCRdb picks TRBD2, but there is no DNA to check that call. The CDR3 is 16 amino acids. Per the germline V gene, CDR1 is SGHAT and CDR2 is FQNNGV. The CDR3 spells CASSPWVAGGTDTQYF.

This chain uses TRBV7-9 with TRBJ2-3; TCRdb selects TRBD1, and the lack of DNA leaves this call unchecked. The germline gives CDR1 SEHNR, CDR2 FQNEAQ (reference sequence). This CDR3 has 13 residues. CDR3 loop: CASSRGESDTQYF.

The chain has TRBV3-1 and TRBJ2-1; the D call from TCRdb, TRBD1, cannot be confirmed without DNA. The length of the CDR3 is 14 residues. Germline CDR1 is LGHDT and CDR2 is YNNKEL (reference sequence). CDR3: CASRMWDGNNEQFF.

J is TRBJ2-7 and V is TRBV24-1; no DNA is available, so the TRBD1 call from TCRdb remains unchecked. This CDR3 region has 14 residues. Germline assignment: CDR1 KGHDR and CDR2 SFDVKD. The CDR3 spells CATSDAGTLYEQYF.

The chain has TRBV12-3 or TRBV12-4 and TRBJ2-5; TCRdb's D gene call, TRBD2, goes unchecked for lack of DNA. This CDR3 has 15 amino acids. The CDR3 loop is CASGFVAGRLETQYF.

The chain links TRBV4-1 to TRBJ2-7; TCRdb returns TRBD1, unconfirmable since there is no DNA. CDR3 size: 15 residues. Per germline, CDR1 MGHRA and CDR2 YSYEKL. CDR3 loop: CASSPSRDSAYEQYF.

J is TRBJ2-5 and V is TRBV28; with no DNA, the TCRdb D assignment of TRBD1 cannot be verified. CDR1 is MDHEN and CDR2 is SYDVKM in the germline V gene. This CDR3 is built from 13 residues. This CDR3 reads CASSLSGWETQYF.

V usage is TRBV10-3 and J usage is TRBJ2-1; without DNA, the TCRdb call of TRBD2 cannot be checked. The CDR3 loop spans 19 amino acids. Germline V gene lookup returns CDR1 ENHRY and CDR2 SYGVKD. Here the CDR3 reads CAISDSLGDGRPSYNEQFF.

The chain links TRBV24-1 to TRBJ2-2. The germline V gene encodes CDR1 KGHDR and CDR2 SFDVKD. The CDR3 consists of 12 residues. CDR3 protein: CATSDFGGELFF.

The CDR3 is CASSLETTDGYTF. The V call is TRBV11-2, the J call TRBJ1-2. Germline V gene data show CDR1 as SGHAT and CDR2 as FQNNGV. The CDR3 has 13 residues.

The chain combines TRBV4-1 with TRBJ2-7; no DNA is available, so the TRBD2 call from TCRdb remains unchecked. The CDR3 spans 19 residues. The germline CDR1 and CDR2 sequences are MGHRA and YSYEKL. Here the CDR3 reads CASSQDLTAGGSHSYEQYF.

The V and J genes are TRBV28 and TRBJ2-5; without DNA, the TCRdb call of TRBD2 cannot be checked. The CDR3 contains 15 residues. Germline CDR1 is MDHEN and CDR2 is SYDVKM. This CDR3 is CASSPRASGQETQYF.

The chain links TRBV12-5 to TRBJ2-3; TCRdb outputs TRBD2, but without DNA this stays unchecked. The CDR3 consists of 17 residues. Germline CDR1 reads LGHNT; CDR2 reads FRNRAP. The CDR3 spells CASGLRGLAASTDTQYF.

This chain joins TRBV5-6 and TRBJ2-1; the TCRdb D gene call, TRBD1, has no DNA to confirm it. Germline V gives CDR1 SGHDT, CDR2 YYEEEE. The CDR3 is made up of 15 amino acids. The CDR3 is CASSPGGQEDNEQFF.

This chain uses TRBV14 with TRBJ1-1; TCRdb gives TRBD1 as the D gene, but with no DNA this cannot be confirmed. There are 15 residues in the CDR3. CDR1 and CDR2 (germline): SGHDN, FVKESK. CDR3 in amino acids: CASSPRDRINTEAFF.

The chain has TRBV29-1 and TRBJ1-1; TCRdb's D call, TRBD1, is unchecked because there is no DNA. This CDR3 has 12 residues. In germline, CDR1 is SQVTM, CDR2 ANQGSEA. CDR3 sequence reads: CSVFYRGAGAFF. Complete variable domain (other parts from reference TRBV29-1 and TRBJ1-1): SAVISQKPSRDICQRGTSLTIQCQVDSQVTMMFWYRQQPGQSLTLIATANQGSEATYESGFVIDKFPISRPNLTFSTLTVSNMSPEDSSIYLCSVFYRGAGAFFGQGTRLTVV.

V is TRBV13 and J is TRBJ2-3. This CDR3 contains 11 residues. Germline CDR1 is PRHDT and CDR2 is FYEKMQ (reference sequence). The CDR3 sequence is CASIEGDTQYF.

The chain recombines TRBV27 with TRBJ1-5; the D call of TRBD1 rests on TCRdb alone, since no DNA is present to check it. Germline CDR1 reads MNHEY; CDR2 reads SMNVEV (reference sequence). There are 14 residues in the CDR3. The CDR3 region is CASSLTPSSQPQHF.

The chain joins TRBV3-1 to TRBJ2-4. The CDR3 spans 13 residues. Germline loops: CDR1 LGHDT, CDR2 YNNKEL (reference sequence). This CDR3 is CASSGSWENIQYF. Together with reference TRBV3-1 and TRBJ2-4, the CDR3 gives the full variable domain: DTAVSQTPKYLVTQMGNDKSIKCEQNLGHDTMYWYKQDSKKFLKIMFSYNNKELIINETVPNRFSPKSPDKAHLNLHINSLELGDSAVYFCASSGSWENIQYFGAGTRLSVL.

The chain has TRBV24-1 and TRBJ2-1. CDR1 is KGHDR and CDR2 is SFDVKD in the germline V gene. The CDR3 length is 12 residues. CDR3 protein: CATLDPNNEQFF.

The J gene is TRBJ2-2, the V gene TRBV20-1; TCRdb picks TRBD2, but there is no DNA to check that call. Germline assignment: CDR1 DFQATT and CDR2 SNEGSKA (reference sequence). This CDR3 comprises 17 residues. This chain's CDR3 is CSARDHLAGDDTGELFF.

This chain uses TRBV7-9 with TRBJ2-1. CDR3 length: 15 residues. CDR1 is SEHNR, CDR2 FQNEAQ, per germline (reference sequence). The CDR3 loop is CASSSGSLLYNEQFF.